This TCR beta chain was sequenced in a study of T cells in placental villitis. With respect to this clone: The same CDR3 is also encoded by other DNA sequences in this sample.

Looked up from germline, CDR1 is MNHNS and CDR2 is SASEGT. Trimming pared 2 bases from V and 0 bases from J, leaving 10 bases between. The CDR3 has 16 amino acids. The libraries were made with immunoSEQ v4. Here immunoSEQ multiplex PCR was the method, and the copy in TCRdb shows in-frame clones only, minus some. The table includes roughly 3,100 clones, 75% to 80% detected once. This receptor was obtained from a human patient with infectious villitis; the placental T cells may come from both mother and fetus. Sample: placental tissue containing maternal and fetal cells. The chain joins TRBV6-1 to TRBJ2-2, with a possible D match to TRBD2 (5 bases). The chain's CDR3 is CASSERGGANTGELFF. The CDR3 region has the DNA TGTGCCAGCAGTGAAAGAGGAGGCGCGAACACCGGGGAGCTGTTTTTT.